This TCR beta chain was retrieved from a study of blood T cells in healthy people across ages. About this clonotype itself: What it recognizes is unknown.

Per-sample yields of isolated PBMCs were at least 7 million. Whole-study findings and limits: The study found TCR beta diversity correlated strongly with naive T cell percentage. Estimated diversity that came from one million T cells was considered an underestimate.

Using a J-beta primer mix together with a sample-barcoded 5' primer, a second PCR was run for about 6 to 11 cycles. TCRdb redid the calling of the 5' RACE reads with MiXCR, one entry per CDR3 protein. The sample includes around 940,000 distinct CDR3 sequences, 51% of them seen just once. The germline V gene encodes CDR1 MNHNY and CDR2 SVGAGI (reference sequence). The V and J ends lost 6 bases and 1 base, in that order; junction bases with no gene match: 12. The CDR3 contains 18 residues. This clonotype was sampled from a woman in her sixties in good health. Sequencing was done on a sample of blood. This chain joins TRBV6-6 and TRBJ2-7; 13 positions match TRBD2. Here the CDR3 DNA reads TGTGCCAGCAGAATTAAACGTGGGACTAGCGGGGATTCCTACGAGCAGTACTTC. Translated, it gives CASRIKRGTSGDSYEQYF.